These 3 T cell receptor beta chains originate from one sample sequenced in a study of T cell responses to AZD1222 COVID-19 vaccine. Generated by immunoSEQ multiplex PCR, the TCRdb table keeps only in-frame clones and is missing some. The sample contains about 270,000 clones, 90% to 95% of which appear only once. The sample consisted of peripheral blood, taken 28 days after the second AZD1222 dose. Source of these receptors: an adult who received the AZD1222 COVID-19 vaccine.

This clone was counted a single time. The genes are TRBV27 and TRBJ1-6; 12 bases map to TRBD1. The germline CDR1 and CDR2 sequences are MNHEY and SMNVEV (reference sequence). Trimming at V came to 5 bases and at J to 8 bases, leaving 4 bases not matched to a gene. The CDR3 is 15 amino acids. CDR3 loop: CASSPGTGGYSPLHF. The CDR3 DNA reads TGTGCCAGCAGTCCGGGGACAGGGGGCTATTCACCCCTCCACTTT.

This rearrangement joins TRBV28 to TRBJ2-1; D perhaps matches TRBD2 (6 bases). V shed 1 base and J shed 4 bases, with 11 bases lying between them. CDR3 length equals 15 residues. Germline lookup yields CDR1 MDHEN and CDR2 SYDVKM. The CDR3 nucleotides are TGTGCCAGCAGTTTATTCGGGGGTAGTTACAATGAGCAGTTCTTC. As protein: CASSLFGGSYNEQFF.

The V gene is TRBV29-1, the J gene TRBJ2-6; unclear D gene. The CDR3 has 15 residues. Trimming cost V 6 bases and J 0 bases, with 12 bases left between them. The germline V gene has CDR1 SQVTM and CDR2 ANQGSEA. CDR3 nucleotides: TGCAGCGTCGCAGGACGGACCTCTGGGGCCAACGTCCTGACTTTC. Amino acids: CSVAGRTSGANVLTF.